The present T cell receptor beta chain was sequenced within a study of sequential checkpoint blockade in melanoma. Study-level background: TCRbeta immunosequencing was performed on DNA from 90 to 100 pretreatment melanoma tumor samples. Approximately 20 patients had tumor biopsies before treatment and at week 13.

Treatment described: randomized to nivolumab then ipilimumab (arm A) or the reverse (arm B). This clone rates as medium-sized (0.01 to 0.1%). Produced via immunoSEQ multiplex PCR; TCRdb's table is partial and in-frame only. The repertoire has a few thousand clones, around 24% of them found once; the top ten carry around 4.5%. Germline assignment: CDR1 MNHGY and CDR2 SAAAGT. CDR3 length equals 13 residues. V lost 6 bases to trimming and J lost 3 bases, with 11 bases between them. This sequence was found in a human donor with melanoma. The rearrangement joins TRBV6-8 to TRBJ1-2, with D unclear. Specimen: tumor tissue (inferred from file names), collected from a patient given nivolumab and ipilimumab in sequence. CDR3 coding DNA: TGTGCCAGCAGCAATAGTCAGTACTATGGCTACACCTTC. It codes for CASSNSQYYGYTF.